Listed here are 14 T cell receptor beta chains from one sample, sequenced in a study of blood T cell repertoires in COVID-19. Assay used: immunoSEQ multiplex PCR; TCRdb lists only in-frame clones, some missing. This sample has about 120,000 clones, with roughly 80% found just once. The sequenced sample consisted of peripheral blood. These receptors were taken from a human donor in a cohort sampled during active COVID-19.

The chain links TRBV6-5 to TRBJ1-4; the match to TRBD1 covers 10 bases. V shed 3 bases, J shed 8 bases, and the junction held 3 bases outside the gene matches. Per germline, CDR1 MNHEY and CDR2 SVGAGI. The CDR3 runs 14 residues. The CDR3: CASSYGTGAEKLFF. The CDR3 region has the DNA TGTGCCAGCAGTTATGGGACAGGGGCGGAAAAACTGTTTTTT.

The rearrangement links TRBV29-1 to TRBJ2-7, with 7 bases matching TRBD1. Trimming cost V 6 bases and J 2 bases; bases outside gene matches: 10. Germline CDR1 SQVTM, CDR2 ANQGSEA. CDR3 size: 14 residues. CDR3 protein: CSVLPQGPAYEQYF. The CDR3, as DNA: TGCAGCGTCCTGCCACAGGGGCCGGCCTACGAGCAGTACTTC.

The chain combines TRBV7-6 with TRBJ2-2; D gene uncertain. Germline V gene sequence: CDR1 SGHVS, CDR2 FNYEAQ. With 1 base removed from V and 4 bases from J, the gap between germline ends came to 4 bases. The CDR3 totals 13 residues. The CDR3, as DNA: TGTGCCAGCAGCTTAGATAGCACCGGGGAGCTGTTTTTT. It encodes CASSLDSTGELFF.

The chain uses TRBV7-9 and TRBJ2-2, with D tentatively TRBD2 (5 bases). V gave up 5 bases and J gave up 3 bases, with 10 bases separating them. The CDR3 is 14 residues long. CDR1 SEHNR and CDR2 FQNEAQ come from the germline V gene (reference sequence). The CDR3: CASSPGLYTGELFF. In DNA form, the CDR3 reads TGTGCCAGCAGCCCAGGACTGTACACCGGGGAGCTGTTTTTT. Full variable domain (missing parts from reference TRBV7-9 and TRBJ2-2): DTGVSQNPRHKITKRGQNVTFRCDPISEHNRLYWYRQTLGQGPEFLTYFQNEAQLEKSRLLSDRFSAERPKGSFSTLEIQRTEQGDSAMYLCASSPGLYTGELFFGEGSRLTVL.

The rearrangement joins TRBV6-6 to TRBJ2-3; D is perhaps TRBD2 (6 bases). Germline CDR1 reads MNHNY; CDR2 reads SVGAGI (reference sequence). V was shortened by 6 bases and J by 0 bases, with 16 bases between the two germline ends. CDR3 length: 16 amino acids. CDR3 region: CASSQILAPSTDTQYF. The CDR3, as DNA: TGTGCCAGCAGCCAGATACTAGCCCCAAGCACAGATACGCAGTATTTT.

This sequence joins TRBV19 and TRBJ2-3; perhaps TRBD2 as D (6 bases). CDR3 length: 13 residues. Germline CDR1 reads LNHDA; CDR2 reads SQIVND (reference sequence). The V end was cut by 6 bases, the J end by 2 bases, with 9 bases between. CDR3 sequence: CASSSGDTDTQYF. The CDR3 DNA reads as TGTGCCAGTAGCTCGGGAGACACAGATACGCAGTATTTT.

The chain carries TRBV9 and TRBJ2-2; the D is unclear. The germline gives CDR1 SGDLS, CDR2 YYNGEE. The CDR3 sequence is 15 residues long. V was clipped by 1 base and J by 1 base, with 8 bases between them. CDR3 region: CASSVRSGNTGELFF. As DNA, the CDR3 is TGTGCCAGCAGCGTAAGATCAGGGAACACCGGGGAGCTGTTTTTT.

Concerning this clone: At one end, the junction sequence differs from germline, possibly due to a read error. The genes are TRBV7-7 and TRBJ1-5, with D perhaps TRBD1 (6 bases). This CDR3 region has 16 residues. Germline-derived CDR1 and CDR2 are SSHAT and FNYEAQ (reference sequence). This CDR3 reads CASSLGGDRKGQPQHF. DNA for the CDR3: TGTGCTAGCAGCTTAGGGGGTGACAGGAAGGGTCAGCCCCAGCATTTT. Combining the CDR3 with reference TRBV7-7 and TRBJ1-5 gives the whole variable domain GAGVSQSPRYKVTKRGQDVTLRCDPISSHATLYWYQQALGQGPEFLTYFNYEAQPDKSGLPSDRFSAERPEGSISTLTIQRTEQRDSAMYRCASSLGGDRKGQPQHFGDGTRLSIL.

CDR3: CASSIGGTSADTQYF. The CDR3 nucleotides read TGTGCCAGTAGTATAGGGGGGACTAGCGCAGATACGCAGTATTTT. J is TRBJ2-3 and V is TRBV19; 10 bases agree with TRBD2. The ends lost 1 base at V and 4 bases at J; junction bases unmatched: 2. Germline V gene data show CDR1 as LNHDA and CDR2 as SQIVND (reference sequence). The CDR3 consists of 15 residues.

The rearrangement uses TRBV29-1 and TRBJ1-2; 11 bases are a match to TRBD1. CDR3 size: 14 residues. The V and J ends lost 7 bases and 4 bases, in that order; junction bases with no gene match: 8. Germline V gene data show CDR1 as SQVTM and CDR2 as ANQGSEA. The CDR3 nucleotides read TGCAGCGCTGGGGACGGGACAGGGGGCTATGGCTACACCTTC. This gives the protein CSAGDGTGGYGYTF.

The table lists this clone with a count of one. The chain has TRBV2 and TRBJ1-2, with TRBD1 as a possible D gene (5 bases). V shed 3 bases and J shed 2 bases, with 7 bases lying between them. The CDR3 loop spans 13 amino acids. Per germline, CDR1 SNHLY and CDR2 FYNNEI. CDR3 residues: CASSEAGNYGYTF. In nucleotides, the CDR3 is TGTGCCAGCAGTGAGGCAGGGAACTATGGCTACACCTTC.

The V and J genes are TRBV5-1 and TRBJ1-1; D possibly corresponds to TRBD1 (6 bases). Trimming removed 2 bases at V and 4 bases at J, with 12 bases between. In germline, CDR1 is SGHRS, CDR2 YFSETQ. CDR3 length equals 14 residues. DNA for the CDR3: TGCGCCAGCAGCTTACACAGGGAATCCACTGAAGCTTTCTTT. This sequence encodes CASSLHRESTEAFF.

J is TRBJ2-2 and V is TRBV19; TRBD2 matches 10 bases. Germline CDR1 reads LNHDA; CDR2 reads SQIVND (reference sequence). This CDR3 comprises 19 residues. With V trimmed by 4 bases and J by 0 bases, 11 bases remained unmatched. The DNA of the CDR3 is TGTGCCAGTAGTAGCTTAGCGGGGGGCCAGCCTCCGAACACCGGGGAGCTGTTTTTT. It yields the protein CASSSLAGGQPPNTGELFF.

This rearrangement joins TRBV5-1 to TRBJ1-6; D not resolved. Germline assignment: CDR1 SGHRS and CDR2 YFSETQ. There are 12 residues in the CDR3. The V and J ends lost 0 bases and 10 bases respectively, with 5 bases between them. The CDR3 DNA is TGCGCCAGCAGCTTGGAGCAATCACCCCTCCACTTT. Translating it yields CASSLEQSPLHF.